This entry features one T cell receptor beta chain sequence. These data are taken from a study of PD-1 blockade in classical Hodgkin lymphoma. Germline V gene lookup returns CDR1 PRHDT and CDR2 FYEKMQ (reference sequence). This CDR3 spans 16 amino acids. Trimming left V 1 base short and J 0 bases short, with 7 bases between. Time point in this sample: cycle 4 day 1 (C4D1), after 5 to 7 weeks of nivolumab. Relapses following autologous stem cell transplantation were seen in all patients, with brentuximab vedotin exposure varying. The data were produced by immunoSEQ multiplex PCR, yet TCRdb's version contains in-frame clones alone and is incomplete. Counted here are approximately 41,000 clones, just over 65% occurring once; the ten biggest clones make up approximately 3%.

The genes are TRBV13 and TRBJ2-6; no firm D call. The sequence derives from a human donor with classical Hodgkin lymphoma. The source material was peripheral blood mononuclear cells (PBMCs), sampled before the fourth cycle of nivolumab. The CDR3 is CASSLARVSGANVLTF. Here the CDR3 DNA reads TGTGCCAGCAGCTTAGCTAGGGTCTCTGGGGCCAACGTCCTGACTTTC.